The clone carrying this T cell receptor beta chain was counted many times. Its target is unknown. Treatment noted: randomized to nivolumab then ipilimumab (arm A) or the reverse (arm B). The repertoire was sequenced with immunoSEQ multiplex PCR; TCRdb's copy has only in-frame clones and lacks some. The sample has about 6,300 clones, 19% seen once. Between the trimmed V and J ends, which lost 5 bases and 9 bases, there was a span of 17 bases. Germline lookup yields CDR1 SGHNT and CDR2 YENEEA. The CDR3 is 14 amino acids. This record comes from a study of sequential checkpoint blockade in melanoma. Regarding the study as a whole: Pretreatment TIL clonality tracked with response in the nivolumab-first arm.

This chain connects TRBV11-3 to TRBJ2-1; D unclear. This clonotype was sampled from a human donor with melanoma. The material sequenced was tumor tissue (inferred from file names), taken from a patient given nivolumab and ipilimumab in sequence. The CDR3 nucleotides are TGTGCCAGCAGCCCATTTTCCGGCTCCGGTGAGCAGTTCTTC. Protein sequence: CASSPFSGSGEQFF.